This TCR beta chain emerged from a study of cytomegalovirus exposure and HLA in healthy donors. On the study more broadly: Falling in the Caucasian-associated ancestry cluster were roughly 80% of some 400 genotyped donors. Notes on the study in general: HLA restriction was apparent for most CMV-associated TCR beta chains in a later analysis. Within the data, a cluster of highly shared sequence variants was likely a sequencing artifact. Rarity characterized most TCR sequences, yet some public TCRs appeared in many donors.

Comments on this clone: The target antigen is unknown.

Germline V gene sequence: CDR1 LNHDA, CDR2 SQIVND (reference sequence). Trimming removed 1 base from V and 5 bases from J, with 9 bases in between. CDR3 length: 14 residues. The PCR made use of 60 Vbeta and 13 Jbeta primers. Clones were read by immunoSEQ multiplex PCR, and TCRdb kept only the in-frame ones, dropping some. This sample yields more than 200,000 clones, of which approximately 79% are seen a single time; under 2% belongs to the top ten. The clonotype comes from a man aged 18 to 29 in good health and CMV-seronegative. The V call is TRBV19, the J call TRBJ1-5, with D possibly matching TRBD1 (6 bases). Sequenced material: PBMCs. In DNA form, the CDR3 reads TGTGCCAGTAGTATAGTCGGGGGGCATCAGCCCCAGCATTTT. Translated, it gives CASSIVGGHQPQHF.